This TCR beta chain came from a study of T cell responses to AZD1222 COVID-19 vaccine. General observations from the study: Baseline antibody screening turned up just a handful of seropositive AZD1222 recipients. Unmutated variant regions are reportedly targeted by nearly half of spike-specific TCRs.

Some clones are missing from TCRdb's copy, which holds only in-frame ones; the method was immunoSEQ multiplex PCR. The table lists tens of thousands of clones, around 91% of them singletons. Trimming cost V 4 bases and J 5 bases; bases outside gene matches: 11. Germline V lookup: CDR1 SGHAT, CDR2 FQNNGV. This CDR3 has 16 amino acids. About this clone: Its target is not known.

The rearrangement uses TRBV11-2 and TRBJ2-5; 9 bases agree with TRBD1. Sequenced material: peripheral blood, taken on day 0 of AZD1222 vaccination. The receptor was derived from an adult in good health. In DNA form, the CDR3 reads TGTGCCAGCAGCTCCTACCCGGGACAGGGCTTGGAGACCCAGTACTTC. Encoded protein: CASSSYPGQGLETQYF.